Below, 11 T cell receptor beta chains from the same sample are listed, as sequenced in a study of CD8 T cells in ankylosing spondylitis. TCRdb reanalysed the 5' RACE reads using MiXCR and keeps one entry per CDR3 protein. The sample includes 650,000 to 800,000 distinct CDR3 sequences, 15% to 20% seen only once; the top ten take around a fifth. Their target antigens are unknown. The study, taken as a whole, reports: Ankylosing spondylitis blood seemed to carry a telltale TCR beta motif made of eight or nine highly homologous variants.

Sequences were obtained from blood, either unsorted or a sorted T cell fraction (not recorded which). The receptors come from a male donor with ankylosing spondylitis.

At least ten counts were recorded for this clonotype. The gene calls are TRBV12-3 or TRBV12-4 and TRBJ1-1, with D maybe TRBD1 (5 bases). The CDR3 consists of 14 residues. The V end lost 5 bases, the J end lost 0 bases, and 10 bases lay between the germline ends. As DNA, the CDR3 is TGTGCCAGCAGTATAGGGACGGTGAACACTGAAGCTTTCTTT. As protein: CASSIGTVNTEAFF.

This clonotype was found a few times. The V and J genes are TRBV20-1 and TRBJ2-3, with 7 bases matching TRBD1. J lost 5 bases, V lost 0 bases, and 5 bases had no gene match. Germline-derived CDR1 and CDR2 are DFQATT and SNEGSKA (reference sequence). The CDR3 contains 14 residues. CDR3 in amino acids: CSAREGTVRDTQYF. The CDR3 DNA sequence: TGCAGTGCTAGAGAAGGGACAGTAAGAGATACGCAGTATTTT.

The V gene is TRBV7-9, the J gene TRBJ2-7; D may be TRBD2 (6 bases). Germline CDR1 and CDR2: SEHNR and FQNEAQ (reference sequence). V lost 4 bases and J 7 bases, leaving 17 bases between the germline ends. This CDR3 spans 14 amino acids. CDR3 in amino acids: CASSSGGGSGEQYF. CDR3 nucleotide sequence: TGTGCCAGCAGCTCTGGAGGAGGGAGCGGAGAGCAGTACTTC.

This clonotype was seen ten or more times. The DNA for the CDR3 is TGTGCCAGCAGTCCCGGGACAATCGGGGACACTGAAGCTTTCTTT. Its translation is CASSPGTIGDTEAFF. The V and J genes are TRBV12-3 or TRBV12-4 and TRBJ1-1; TRBD1 might be the D (6 bases). V gave up 5 bases and J gave up 3 bases, with 16 bases separating them. The CDR3 contains 15 residues.

This clonotype was detected only a few times. V usage is TRBV28 and J usage is TRBJ2-7, with D perhaps matching TRBD1 (5 bases). The CDR3 length is 11 residues. V gave up 11 bases and J gave up 3 bases, with 11 bases separating them. CDR1 and CDR2 (germline): MDHEN, SYDVKM. CDR3 sequence (DNA): TGTGCCTGTGACCAGGGCTACGAGCAGTACTTC. Translating it yields CACDQGYEQYF.

J is TRBJ2-3 and V is TRBV28; maybe TRBD1 (5 bases). CDR3 length: 14 residues. Germline V gene data show CDR1 as MDHEN and CDR2 as SYDVKM. Deletions cut 5 bases from V and 2 bases from J, with 11 bases between. CDR3 sequence: CASSLLQATDTQYF. Here the CDR3 DNA reads TGTGCCAGCAGTCTACTACAGGCCACAGATACGCAGTATTTT.

This chain joins TRBV3-1 and TRBJ1-2, with D unresolved. The germline CDR1 and CDR2 sequences are LGHDT and YNNKEL (reference sequence). Trimming removed 0 bases from V and 4 bases from J, with 15 bases in between. There are 16 residues in the CDR3. CDR3 nucleotides: TGTGCCAGCAGCCAAGAGGAGCGGGTAAAAGGCTATGGCTACACCTTC. Residues: CASSQEERVKGYGYTF.

This clonotype was recorded at least ten times. The chain couples TRBV6-2 or TRBV6-3 to TRBJ2-1; weak D call: TRBD1 (6 bases). V dropped 0 bases and J dropped 6 bases, with 6 bases sitting between them. Germline V gene lookup returns CDR1 MNHEY and CDR2 SVGEGT. The length of the CDR3 is 13 residues. The CDR3: CASSYSRGNEQFF. The CDR3 nucleotides read TGTGCCAGCAGTTACTCCAGGGGCAATGAGCAGTTCTTC.

V usage is TRBV12-3 or TRBV12-4 and J usage is TRBJ1-4; D is perhaps TRBD1 (5 bases). Deletions cut 7 bases from V and 7 bases from J, with 13 bases between. There are 13 residues in the CDR3. DNA for the CDR3: TGTGCCAGCACCGCGCCGGGGACTGAAAAACTGTTTTTT. It yields the protein CASTAPGTEKLFF.

J is TRBJ2-5 and V is TRBV9, with D possibly matching TRBD1 (6 bases). There are 15 residues in the CDR3. The germline CDR1 and CDR2 sequences are SGDLS and YYNGEE. Trimming pared 0 bases from V and 5 bases from J, leaving 14 bases between. The CDR3 protein is CASSVGLQGDETQYF. In DNA form, the CDR3 reads TGTGCCAGCAGCGTAGGGTTACAGGGAGACGAGACCCAGTACTTC.

The chain couples TRBV20-1 to TRBJ1-5; 8 positions agree with TRBD1. Germline V gene sequence: CDR1 DFQATT, CDR2 SNEGSKA (reference sequence). CDR3 size: 15 residues. The junction had 6 bases not matched to a gene; V was cut back by 0 bases and J by 5 bases. The CDR3 region is CSAREGQGAYQPQHF. CDR3 sequence (DNA): TGCAGTGCTAGAGAAGGGCAGGGGGCGTATCAGCCCCAGCATTTT.